This T cell receptor (beta chain) came from a study of T cells in Graves' hyperthyroidism and ophthalmopathy. Germline lookup yields CDR1 DFQATT and CDR2 SNEGSKA (reference sequence). The CDR3 consists of 14 residues. V lost 7 bases to trimming and J lost 4 bases; unmatched junction nucleotides: 6. The hyperthyroidism patients had all been newly diagnosed, and their disease duration was under 2 months. Their ages ranged from 18 to 65 years. RNA transcripts were the template for amplifying TCR beta CDR3 regions. The primer set for the first-round RT-PCR of the TCR CDR3 was HTBI. TCRdb itself ran the multiplex PCR reads through MiXCR, one entry per CDR3 protein. The sample lists some 740,000 distinct CDR3 sequences, 12% to 15% occurring once.

The source material was blood. V is TRBV20-1 and J is TRBJ2-5, with 13 bases aligning to TRBD2. This clonotype was obtained from a woman aged 18-29 years with Graves' hyperthyroidism. CDR3 bases: TGCAGTGGGACTAGCGGGGGAGAGGGAGAGACCCAGTACTTC. Translation gives CSGTSGGEGETQYF.